Listed here are 18 T cell receptor beta chains from one sample, sequenced in a study of T cell responses to AZD1222 COVID-19 vaccine (dated by TCRdb to the early 2020s). The intended sense of this specimen's time point label: about 28 days (+/-7) after the second vaccine dose. The method behind the library was the immunoSEQ multiplex PCR assay. TCRdb mirrors the immuneACCESS table, restricted to in-frame sequences. Some clones are absent from its copies; in checked studies, under half trace to an unresolved V gene, and the reason for the others is unknown. In this sample the table shows under 95,000 clones, about nine tenths of which occur a single time. The ten largest clones take up 6.9% of the sample. Sample: peripheral blood, taken 28 days after the second AZD1222 dose. The source is an adult who received the AZD1222 COVID-19 vaccine.

This rearrangement joins TRBV7-9 to TRBJ2-5; the match to TRBD1 covers 7 bases. Germline-derived CDR1 and CDR2 are SEHNR and FQNEAQ (reference sequence). This CDR3 comprises 17 residues. V shed 4 bases and J 0 bases; nucleotides not matched to a gene: 11. The CDR3 here is CASSSIRSGTDQETQYF. For the CDR3, the DNA is TGTGCCAGCAGCTCGATAAGGTCAGGGACAGACCAAGAGACCCAGTACTTC.

The genes are TRBV6-4 and TRBJ1-1; 7 bases are a match to TRBD1. CDR3 length: 13 amino acids. Unmatched junction bases numbered 4, after V lost 5 bases and J lost 4 bases. Germline loops: CDR1 MRHNA, CDR2 SNTAGT. Here the CDR3 DNA reads TGTGCCAGCAGTAAGACAGGGACCACTGAAGCTTTCTTT. Protein sequence: CASSKTGTTEAFF.

The rearrangement joins TRBV30 to TRBJ2-3; D is possibly TRBD1 or TRBD2 (6 bases each). CDR3 length equals 14 residues. V was pared by 4 bases and J by 2 bases, with 13 bases between. Germline CDR1 reads GTSNPN; CDR2 reads SVGIG (reference sequence). The CDR3 is CAWKRGAATDTQYF. In DNA form, the CDR3 reads TGTGCCTGGAAGAGGGGGGCGGCCACAGATACGCAGTATTTT.

This sequence joins TRBV7-9 and TRBJ1-3; maybe TRBD1 (6 bases). Germline assignment: CDR1 SEHNR and CDR2 FQNEAQ (reference sequence). The CDR3 runs to 14 residues. V shed 5 bases and J shed 4 bases, with 12 bases lying between them. In nucleotides, the CDR3 is TGTGCCAGCAGCACCGGAGGGGGGGGAAACACCATATATTTT. It codes for CASSTGGGGNTIYF.

The chain is built from TRBV3-1 (or the pseudogene TRBV3-2) and TRBJ1-1; 8 bases agree with TRBD1. This CDR3 spans 13 amino acids. V lost 5 bases and J lost 11; bases outside the gene matches: 10. The germline V gene encodes CDR1 LGHDT and CDR2 YNNKEL (reference sequence). For the CDR3, the DNA is TGTGCCAGCAGCTTCGACAGGGGACTCGGGGCTTTCTTT. Protein sequence: CASSFDRGLGAFF.

This chain joins TRBV3-1 (or the pseudogene TRBV3-2) and TRBJ2-7; D is perhaps TRBD2 (6 bases). V was pared by 0 bases and J by 5 bases, with 11 bases between. The CDR3 length is 14 residues. From germline, CDR1 is LGHDT and CDR2 YNNKEL (reference sequence). CDR3 protein: CASSQETSWDEQYF. The CDR3 nucleotides read TGTGCCAGCAGCCAAGAAACTAGCTGGGACGAGCAGTACTTC.

The rearrangement joins TRBV30 to TRBJ2-3; 7 nucleotides match TRBD1. CDR1 and CDR2 from the germline V gene are GTSNPN and SVGIG (reference sequence). Trimming at V came to 4 bases and at J to 4 bases, leaving 5 bases not matched to a gene. This CDR3 has 13 amino acids. CDR3 sequence: CAWTGGWSDTQYF. The DNA of the CDR3 is TGTGCCTGGACAGGGGGATGGTCAGATACGCAGTATTTT.

The genes are TRBV7-3 and TRBJ2-3; D may be TRBD1 (5 bases). The V and J ends lost 2 bases and 8 bases respectively, with 11 bases between them. This CDR3 comprises 13 residues. Germline lookup yields CDR1 SGHTA and CDR2 FQGTGA. DNA of the CDR3: TGTGCCAGCAGCTTACCGAATAGGGGTACGCAGTATTTT. Translating gives CASSLPNRGTQYF. The complete variable domain, with remaining parts taken from reference TRBV7-3 and TRBJ2-3, reads GAGVSQTPSNKVTEKGKYVELRCDPISGHTALYWYRQSLGQGPEFLIYFQGTGAADDSGLPNDRFFAVRPEGSVSTLKIQRTERGDSAVYLCASSLPNRGTQYFGPGTRLTVL.

The chain joins TRBV19 to TRBJ1-2; D is unclear. The CDR3 is 16 amino acids. The germline gives CDR1 LNHDA, CDR2 SQIVND (reference sequence). Trimming cost V 1 base and J 6 bases, with 18 bases left between them. This CDR3 reads CASSIAVAGPVDGYTF. The DNA of the CDR3 is TGTGCCAGTAGTATAGCGGTTGCAGGACCTGTAGATGGCTACACCTTC. Variable domain in full (rest from reference TRBV19 and TRBJ1-2): DGGITQSPKYLFRKEGQNVTLSCEQNLNHDAMYWYRQDPGQGLRLIYYSQIVNDFQKGDIAEGYSVSREKKESFPLTVTSAQKNPTAFYLCASSIAVAGPVDGYTFGSGTRLTVV.

The chain is built from TRBV29-1 and TRBJ1-1; 7 nucleotides match TRBD1. Per the germline V gene, CDR1 is SQVTM and CDR2 is ANQGSEA. V was pared by 6 bases and J by 1 base, with 5 bases of the junction left unmatched. This CDR3 comprises 13 residues. The CDR3 DNA reads TGCAGCGTCGTGACAGGGTGGAACACTGAAGCTTTCTTT. It specifies CSVVTGWNTEAFF.

The chain has TRBV20-1 and TRBJ1-1; D is unclear. Germline assignment: CDR1 DFQATT and CDR2 SNEGSKA (reference sequence). The CDR3 is 15 amino acids. Trimming shortened V by 3 bases and J by 2 bases, and 16 bases separated the two germline ends. The CDR3 DNA reads as TGCAGTGCTAGTATTGGACGCGTGGGAAACACTGAAGCTTTCTTT. Translated: CSASIGRVGNTEAFF.

V is TRBV2 and J is TRBJ1-3; the match to TRBD1 covers 7 bases. The CDR3 contains 15 residues. With V trimmed by 4 bases and J by 6 bases, 9 bases remained unmatched. In germline, CDR1 is SNHLY, CDR2 FYNNEI. CDR3 nucleotides: TGTGCCAGCAGTGCATACGACAGGGCAGAAAACACCATATATTTT. Translated: CASSAYDRAENTIYF.

J is TRBJ1-1 and V is TRBV6-5; 8 bases agree with TRBD1. Germline V gene lookup returns CDR1 MNHEY and CDR2 SVGAGI. Germline trimming cut 4 bases from V and 4 bases from J; bases unmatched to any gene: 11. The CDR3 totals 16 residues. CDR3 sequence reads: CASSLTGDRVFTEAFF. The DNA for the CDR3 is TGTGCCAGCAGTTTGACAGGGGATCGGGTTTTCACTGAAGCTTTCTTT.

V is TRBV7-2 and J is TRBJ2-3, with no clear D. The length of the CDR3 is 13 residues. Germline CDR1 reads SGHTA; CDR2 reads FQGNSA. V lost 4 bases and J 6 bases, leaving 11 bases between the germline ends. CDR3 sequence (DNA): TGTGCCAGCAGCTCCGCCGGGTGGGATACGCAGTATTTT. Translated, it gives CASSSAGWDTQYF.

The chain recombines TRBV24-1 with TRBJ2-2; 7 bases line up with TRBD2. The CDR3 contains 15 residues. Germline values: CDR1 KGHDR, CDR2 SFDVKD. Trimming at V came to 8 bases and at J to 1 base, leaving 6 bases not matched to a gene. CDR3 region: CATTNGGRNTGELFF. The CDR3 coding sequence is TGTGCCACCACCAACGGGGGGAGGAACACCGGGGAGCTGTTTTTT.

The rearrangement links TRBV11-2 to TRBJ2-1, with TRBD1 matching 9 bases. J gave up 2 bases and V 6 bases, and 5 bases lay outside the gene matches. Germline assignment: CDR1 SGHAT and CDR2 FQNNGV. CDR3 length equals 15 residues. CDR3 sequence (DNA): TGTGCCAGCAGTCCCGGGACAGGGCCCTACAATGAGCAGTTCTTC. Protein: CASSPGTGPYNEQFF. Full variable domain (rest looked up from reference TRBV11-2 and TRBJ2-1): EAGVAQSPRYKIIEKRQSVAFWCNPISGHATLYWYQQILGQGPKLLIQFQNNGVVDDSQLPKDRFSAERLKGVDSTLKIQPAKLEDSAVYLCASSPGTGPYNEQFFGPGTRLTVL.

The chain is built from TRBV13 and TRBJ2-7; 7 bases are shared with TRBD1. The length of the CDR3 is 15 residues. Losses at the gene ends were 4 bases for V and 2 bases for J; bases not matched to a gene: 8. Germline V gene data show CDR1 as PRHDT and CDR2 as FYEKMQ (reference sequence). The CDR3 coding sequence is TGTGCCAGCAGCTCCCGGGACAGACATACCTACGAGCAGTACTTC. This encodes CASSSRDRHTYEQYF.

The chain employs TRBV29-1 and TRBJ2-3, with a possible D match to TRBD2 (6 bases). CDR1 SQVTM and CDR2 ANQGSEA come from the germline V gene. V dropped 3 bases and J dropped 2 bases, with 18 bases sitting between them. This CDR3 comprises 16 residues. The CDR3 region has the DNA TGCAGCGTTGAGGAGGGCAGGAGCCACTACACAGATACGCAGTATTTT. It is translated as CSVEEGRSHYTDTQYF.